Shown below are 19 T cell receptor beta chains from a single sample sequenced in a study of T cells after yellow fever vaccination (dated by TCRdb to between 2017 and 2020). Library construction relied on 5' RACE. Instrument used: Illumina HiSeq 2500. The public reads were reanalyzed by TCRdb: fastp trimming at Q25, MiXCR alignment, in-frame beta chains only. Each entry is one CDR3 protein sequence, shown with its most common DNA and genes. Within this sample are approximately 510,000 distinct CDR3 sequences, with 21% of them counted one time only. The biggest ten clones account for about 17% of the sample. The treatment or condition tag for this specimen amounts to: live attenuated yellow fever vaccine strain. Sequencing was performed on PBMCs, taken about 20 days after the first yellow fever vaccination. The receptors shown here come from a young man who received the YFV17D yellow fever vaccine.

This clonotype was observed a handful of times. V is TRBV7-2 and J is TRBJ2-4, with no clear D. Trimming took off 5 bases at V and 0 bases at J, with 11 bases between the two ends. The CDR3 contains 15 residues. CDR1 and CDR2 (germline): SGHTA, FQGNSA. The CDR3 loop is CASSPAYRAKNIQYF. In DNA form, the CDR3 reads TGTGCCAGCAGCCCCGCTTACAGAGCCAAAAACATTCAGTACTTC. Full variable domain (outside the CDR3, taken from reference TRBV7-2 and TRBJ2-4): GAGVSQSPSNKVTEKGKDVELRCDPISGHTALYWYRQSLGQGLEFLIYFQGNSAPDKSGLPSDRFSAERTGGSVSTLTIQRTQQEDSAVYLCASSPAYRAKNIQYFGAGTRLSVL.

The V call is TRBV6-2 or TRBV6-3, the J call TRBJ1-5, with TRBD1 matching 9 bases. The J segment lost 3 bases and the V segment lost 7 bases, leaving 10 bases of the junction unmatched. From germline, CDR1 is MNHEY and CDR2 SVGEGT. This CDR3 is built from 16 residues. The CDR3 here is CASIMDGTGTNQPQHF. DNA of the CDR3: TGTGCCAGCATCATGGACGGGACAGGGACCAATCAGCCCCAGCATTTT.

This clonotype was counted only a few times. V usage is TRBV4-1 and J usage is TRBJ1-4, with TRBD1 as a possible D gene (6 bases). Germline values: CDR1 MGHRA, CDR2 YSYEKL. The V gene lost 1 base and the J gene lost 7 bases, with 10 bases spanning the gap. The CDR3 sequence is 14 residues long. Here the CDR3 reads CASSQAGGGEKLFF. Written as DNA, the CDR3 is TGCGCCAGCAGCCAAGCTGGGGGCGGTGAAAAACTGTTTTTT.

The chain employs TRBV28 and TRBJ1-4; D unclear. Germline values: CDR1 MDHEN, CDR2 SYDVKM. Trimming stripped 4 bases from V and 8 bases from J, with 20 bases between. This CDR3 has 16 amino acids. CDR3 protein: CASSSPGSQAGEKLFF. CDR3 nucleotides: TGTGCCAGCAGTTCCCCAGGCTCCCAAGCTGGGGAAAAACTGTTTTTT.

This clonotype was recorded a few times. CDR3 sequence: CASSGQGTWNEKLFF. For the CDR3, the DNA is TGTGCCAGCAGCGGCCAGGGGACCTGGAATGAAAAACTGTTTTTT. The rearrangement uses TRBV7-9 and TRBJ1-4; D is possibly TRBD1 (6 bases). Germline CDR1 and CDR2: SEHNR and FQNEAQ (reference sequence). The CDR3 extends over 15 amino acids. The ends were cut back, 5 bases at V and 5 bases at J, with 15 bases in the middle.

The chain is built from TRBV6-2 or TRBV6-3 and TRBJ2-7; 9 bases are shared with TRBD2. The J segment lost 6 bases and the V segment lost 6 bases, leaving 6 bases of the junction unmatched. Germline V lookup: CDR1 MNHEY, CDR2 SVGEGT. The CDR3 runs 13 residues. For the CDR3, the DNA is TGTGCCAGCAGGAATAGCGGGGGCTTCGAGCAGTACTTC. Its translation: CASRNSGGFEQYF.

Details on this clonotype: It may be a read error: a sequence one base away is much more abundant. The chain recombines TRBV7-9 with TRBJ2-1, with 8 bases identical to TRBD1. Germline loops: CDR1 SEHNR, CDR2 FQNEAQ (reference sequence). The length of the CDR3 is 14 residues. The CDR3 coding sequence is TGTGCCAGCAGCTGGCAGGGGGCTTACAATGAGCCGTTCTTC. Residues: CASSWQGAYNEPFF.

This clonotype has only a few counts. The chain uses TRBV15 and TRBJ2-7; D may be TRBD2 (5 bases). The CDR3 runs to 14 residues. V was pared by 1 base and J by 5 bases, with 12 bases between. Looked up from germline, CDR1 is LNHNV and CDR2 is YYDKDF (reference sequence). DNA for the CDR3: TGTGCCACCAGCAGAGGCGGGTCGGGGAACGAGCAGTACGTC. Amino acids: CATSRGGSGNEQYV.

The chain combines TRBV18 with TRBJ1-5; a possible D gene is TRBD1 (5 bases). V gave up 8 bases and J gave up 5 bases, with 13 bases separating them. CDR3 size: 13 residues. CDR1 is KGHSH, CDR2 LQKENI, per germline. CDR3 region: CASSPRGDQPQHF. The CDR3 DNA is TGTGCCAGCAGCCCGCGGGGGGATCAGCCCCAGCATTTT.

The chain links TRBV5-4 to TRBJ2-4; maybe TRBD2 (6 bases). The V and J ends lost 3 bases and 3 bases respectively, with 16 bases between them. CDR1 and CDR2 from the germline V gene are SGHNT and YYREEE (reference sequence). The CDR3 is made up of 16 amino acids. Here the CDR3 reads CASSSAIGGVKNIQYF. CDR3 sequence (DNA): TGTGCCAGCAGCTCTGCAATCGGCGGGGTCAAAAACATTCAGTACTTC.

On this clonotype itself: The junction does not match germline at one end; this may be a read error. The chain employs TRBV18 and TRBJ2-1, with a weak D call TRBD2 (5 bases). Germline-derived CDR1 and CDR2 are KGHSH and LQKENI. There are 13 residues in the CDR3. The CDR3 sequence is CASSLQTGNGQFF. CDR3 bases: TGTGCCAGCTCACTCCAAACCGGGAATGGGCAGTTCTTC.

The chain uses TRBV4-2 and TRBJ2-7; no definite D call. The germline gives CDR1 LGHNA, CDR2 YNFKEQ. Trimming stripped 0 bases from V and 3 bases from J, with 12 bases between. The CDR3 spans 15 residues. The CDR3 DNA is TGTGCCAGCAGCCAAGAGGATTTCCCGGTCTACGAGCAGTACGTC. It codes for CASSQEDFPVYEQYV.

There are a few counts of this clonotype. The chain couples TRBV12-3 or TRBV12-4 to TRBJ1-1, with D possibly matching TRBD1 (5 bases). Trimming removed 3 bases from V and 7 bases from J, with 9 bases in between. The length of the CDR3 is 12 residues. CDR3 sequence (DNA): TGTGCCAGCAGTTTTGGGGGTGATGAAGCTTTCTTT. Amino acids: CASSFGGDEAFF.

This clonotype was observed a handful of times. The chain links TRBV4-1 to TRBJ1-3, with D hard to call. V lost 4 bases and J 0 bases, leaving 16 bases between the germline ends. From germline, CDR1 is MGHRA and CDR2 YSYEKL. The CDR3 is made up of 17 amino acids. In DNA, the CDR3 is TGCGCCAGCAGCCCCCAACCCCTACTGGCCTCTGGAAACACCATATATTTT. It translates to CASSPQPLLASGNTIYF.

This rearrangement joins TRBV13 to TRBJ2-1; TRBD2 matches at 8 bases. Germline CDR1 reads PRHDT; CDR2 reads FYEKMQ (reference sequence). The V and J ends lost 8 bases and 3 bases, in that order; junction bases with no gene match: 3. CDR3 length equals 13 residues. The CDR3 protein is CASLAGNYNEQFF. CDR3 DNA sequence: TGTGCCAGCTTAGCGGGGAACTACAATGAGCAGTTCTTC.

As to this clonotype: One base away lies a much larger clone, so this may be a sequencing read error. V is TRBV7-9 and J is TRBJ2-7, with 7 bases fitting TRBD1. V was clipped by 7 bases and J by 3 bases; unmatched bases: 15. The V gene's germline CDR1 is SEHNR and CDR2 FQNEAQ (reference sequence). The CDR3 consists of 16 residues. The CDR3 DNA follows: TGTGCCAGCACGCTCCTTTTGCGACAGGGAAGCTACGAGCAGTACTTC. Translating gives CASTLLLRQGSYEQYF.

This clonotype has only a few counts. This sequence joins TRBV5-1 and TRBJ1-1, with D possibly matching TRBD1 (5 bases). Per germline, CDR1 SGHRS and CDR2 YFSETQ. This CDR3 has 16 amino acids. Trimming removed 4 bases at V and 4 bases at J, with 20 bases between. CDR3 coding DNA: TGCGCCAGCAGCCCCGGGGACTCCATGGGCGGCACTGAAGCTTTCTTT. Amino acid sequence: CASSPGDSMGGTEAFF.

The chain links TRBV7-2 to TRBJ2-3; 10 bases are a match to TRBD2. V lost 4 bases and J lost 10; bases outside the gene matches: 11. Germline assignment: CDR1 SGHTA and CDR2 FQGNSA. The CDR3 loop spans 15 amino acids. CDR3 sequence: CASSSRLAGTQAQYF. DNA for the CDR3: TGTGCCAGCAGCTCGAGACTAGCGGGCACTCAGGCGCAGTATTTT. The full variable domain, its missing parts supplied by reference TRBV7-2 and TRBJ2-3, is GAGVSQSPSNKVTEKGKDVELRCDPISGHTALYWYRQSLGQGLEFLIYFQGNSAPDKSGLPSDRFSAERTGGSVSTLTIQRTQQEDSAVYLCASSSRLAGTQAQYFGPGTRLTVL.

The chain has TRBV19 and TRBJ2-1, with D maybe TRBD2 (6 bases). CDR3 length: 15 residues. Trimming pared 8 bases from V and 5 bases from J, leaving 19 bases between. Germline loops: CDR1 LNHDA, CDR2 SQIVND (reference sequence). The CDR3 here is CASRGVRAGHNEQFF. CDR3 DNA: TGTGCCAGTCGCGGGGTGCGTGCAGGCCACAATGAGCAGTTCTTC.